This T cell receptor beta chain was recovered during a study of CD8 T cells in Susac syndrome. It was with random hexamers that about 0.45 to 1 ug RNA was reverse transcribed. MiXCR, applied by TCRdb to the immunoSEQ multiplex PCR reads, yields one record per CDR3 protein. The sample includes around 160,000 distinct CDR3 sequences, over 85% seen only once; the top ten take 0.13%. V dropped 2 bases and J dropped 0 bases, with 8 bases sitting between them. The CDR3 covers 14 residues. Germline V gene sequence: CDR1 SGHRS, CDR2 YFSETQ. V usage is TRBV5-1 and J usage is TRBJ1-1; D is undetermined. The TCR sequence derives from a human donor in good health. The sample consisted of CD4+ T cells from PBMCs. CDR3 sequence reads: CASSFQTVNTEAFF. The CDR3 DNA reads as TGCGCCAGCAGCTTCCAGACGGTGAACACTGAAGCTTTCTTT.